A selection of T cell receptor beta chains follows, all from one sample in a study of cytomegalovirus exposure and HLA in healthy donors. TCRdb keeps only in-frame clones here, not all; method: immunoSEQ multiplex PCR. Among 200,000 to 250,000 clones listed, about 72% were seen once. Material for sequencing was PBMCs. Every receptor here comes from a male donor in good health and CMV-seronegative. Both conserved end residues are part of each CDR3. The D gene is left open where the match is weak. Size tells how often a clone was seen (once, few, many) or the class of an expanded clone, and some rows leave it out.

v_call	clone_size	d_call	j_call	cdr3_nt	cdr3_aa
TRBV6-1	-	TRBD1	TRBJ1-1	TGTGCCATTCAGGGGGCAGAACGGAACACTGAAGCTTTCTTT	CAIQGAERNTEAFF
TRBV7-2	-	-	TRBJ2-7	TGTGCCAGCAGCGGCTTTTCCGAGCAGTACTTC	CASSGFSEQYF
TRBV10-2	-	TRBD1	TRBJ1-4	TGCGCCAGCAGTAGCCGGGACAGGCTTACTGAAAAACTGTTTTTT	CASSSRDRLTEKLFF
TRBV27	-	-	TRBJ1-3	TGTGCCAGCAGTTTATCTTGGACAACTGGAAACACCATATATTTT	CASSLSWTTGNTIYF
TRBV9	once	TRBD1	TRBJ1-2	TGTGCCAGCAGCGCCCGGACAGGGTATGGCTACACCTTC	CASSARTGYGYTF
TRBV29-1	-	TRBD1	TRBJ1-1	TGCAGCGTTCAACTCACGACAGGGTTAATCAGTGAAGCTTTCTTT	CSVQLTTGLISEAFF
TRBV10-3	few	-	TRBJ2-5	TGTGCCATCAGTGGGAGGGTTGGCGAGACCCAGTACTTC	CAISGRVGETQYF
TRBV29-1	once	-	TRBJ1-2	TGCAGCGTTGAATTACCGGGTGGCTACACCTTC	CSVELPGGYTF
TRBV5-1	-	TRBD1	TRBJ1-2	TGCGCCAGCAGCGAAGACAGGGGGCTGGGGGGCTACACCTTC	CASSEDRGLGGYTF
TRBV5-5	-	TRBD2	TRBJ2-7	TGTGCCAGCAGCTTGGGACTAGCGGTCTCCTACGAGCAGTACTTC	CASSLGLAVSYEQYF
TRBV19	once	-	TRBJ2-7	TGTGCCAGTAGTATCACAGGGAACTACGAGCAGTACTTC	CASSITGNYEQYF
TRBV19	-	-	TRBJ2-3	TGTGCCAGTAACAACAGGGCCAACACAGATACGCAGTATTTT	CASNNRANTDTQYF
TRBV12-5	-	-	TRBJ2-5	TGTGCTAGTGCCCATAGGACAGCGGAGACCCAGTACTTC	CASAHRTAETQYF
TRBV5-5	-	TRBD1	TRBJ2-7	TGTGCCAGCAGCGATGCGGGACAGGGGGTCGAGCAGTACTTC	CASSDAGQGVEQYF
TRBV28	-	TRBD1	TRBJ1-3	TGTGCCAGCAGTGAACAGGGGGTGCCCTCTGGAAACACCATATATTTT	CASSEQGVPSGNTIYF
TRBV6-5	-	-	TRBJ1-5	TGTGCCAGCAGTCATCGACAGTTTGGCAATCAGCCCCAGCATTTT	CASSHRQFGNQPQHF
TRBV30	few	-	TRBJ1-5	TGTGCCTGGAGTGCAGGGTTGGTGGGCTACAATCAGCCCCAGCATTTT	CAWSAGLVGYNQPQHF
TRBV9	-	-	TRBJ2-2	TGTGCCAGCAGCGTAGAGGTCAGCGCGGCCGGGGAGCTGTTTTTT	CASSVEVSAAGELFF
TRBV28	-	-	TRBJ2-7	TGTGCCAGCAGCCTCCGCTACGAGCAGTACTTC	CASSLRYEQYF
TRBV5-4	-	TRBD1	TRBJ1-1	TGTGCCAGCAGCCTGGGACAGGGGGTTACCGAAGCTTTCTTT	CASSLGQGVTEAFF
TRBV7-9	-	-	TRBJ2-7	TGTGCCAGCAGCTTAGCGCAGGGGGGCGGAGAGCAGTACTTC	CASSLAQGGGEQYF
TRBV28	-	-	TRBJ2-7	TGTGCCAGCAGTTCTACGGTGGAGCGGCCCTACGAGCAGTACTTC	CASSSTVERPYEQYF
TRBV19	-	-	TRBJ2-5	TGTGCCAGTTCTATAGGGACTTCGAACATAGAGACCCAGTACTTC	CASSIGTSNIETQYF
TRBV14	-	-	TRBJ2-5	TGTGCCAGCAGCCATGGAGGAGCGGGCGGGCAAGAGACCCAGTACTTC	CASSHGGAGGQETQYF
TRBV6-5	-	-	TRBJ2-5	TGTGCCAGCAGAGCGGACCCAGAGACCCAGTACTTC	CASRADPETQYF
TRBV10-3	-	TRBD2	TRBJ2-4	TGTGCCAGCAGTTACGGGAGCGGGAGCCATAAAAACATTCAGTACTTC	CASSYGSGSHKNIQYF
TRBV5-6	-	TRBD1	TRBJ1-5	TGTGCCAGCAGCCTCCGGGACAGGATTAGCAATCAGCCCCAGCATTTT	CASSLRDRISNQPQHF
TRBV19	-	-	TRBJ2-7	TGTGCCAGTAGGGAGGGTTGGGTGCAGTACTTC	CASREGWVQYF
TRBV5-4	-	-	TRBJ2-5	TGTGCCAGCAGCTTGGGGCAGGTGCAAGAGACCCAGTACTTC	CASSLGQVQETQYF
TRBV7-3	-	TRBD1	TRBJ2-1	TGTGCCAGCAGCCCGAGGACAGGCTCCTACAATGAGCAGTTCTTC	CASSPRTGSYNEQFF
TRBV5-6	-	TRBD1	TRBJ2-5	TGTGCCAGCAGCTTGACAGGGGGTGAGACCCAGTACTTC	CASSLTGGETQYF
TRBV27	-	-	TRBJ2-7	TGTGCCAGCAGTTTCCCCGGGATGCCTTTGAACGAGCAGTACTTC	CASSFPGMPLNEQYF
TRBV25-1	-	TRBD1	TRBJ2-7	TGTGCCAGCAGCCTGACAGGGCCTACCTACGAGCAGTACTTC	CASSLTGPTYEQYF
TRBV7-6	-	-	TRBJ1-4	TGTGCCAGCAGCCATACAGAATCCGGCGAAAAACTGTTTTTT	CASSHTESGEKLFF
TRBV19	few	-	TRBJ2-2	TGTGCCAGCCTAGAGCGGTCGAACACCGGGGAGCTGTTTTTT	CASLERSNTGELFF